A selection of T cell receptor beta chains follows, all from one sample in a study of blood T cell repertoires in COVID-19. Sequencing used immunoSEQ multiplex PCR; TCRdb keeps in-frame clones, though not all of them. The sample lists roughly 70,000 clones; over 75% were seen once. Sequenced sample: peripheral blood. The origin of the receptors is a man in his fifties with active COVID-19. Each CDR3 is given with its conserved first and last residue. The order of the fields is V gene, CDR3 protein.

v_call: TRBV2; cdr3_aa: CASSRDTSNQPQHF
v_call: TRBV16; cdr3_aa: CASSQFMGGHRQDEQYF
v_call: TRBV19; cdr3_aa: CASSTDATNEKLFF
v_call: TRBV5-1; cdr3_aa: CASSWGQGNRPGNTIYF
v_call: TRBV2; cdr3_aa: CASNPGGPSQPQHF
v_call: TRBV5-1; cdr3_aa: CASTVNGQSYNEQFF
v_call: TRBV11-2; cdr3_aa: CASTITGGPQDTQYF
v_call: TRBV6-1; cdr3_aa: CASSEAYQGMITGELFF
v_call: TRBV7-9; cdr3_aa: CASSLASTGSIFYGYTF
v_call: TRBV28; cdr3_aa: CASRPRSSGRSGGELFF
v_call: TRBV3-1/TRBV3-2; cdr3_aa: CASSPADRGGGYTF
v_call: TRBV7-9; cdr3_aa: CASSDRTASYNEQFF
v_call: TRBV7-9; cdr3_aa: CASSFLGQGEGAFF
v_call: TRBV3-1/TRBV3-2; cdr3_aa: CASSSTENQPQHF
v_call: TRBV10-2; cdr3_aa: CAIRQFQLANSPLHF